These 7 T cell receptor beta chains came from one sample sequenced in a study of CD8+CD57+ T cells in acquired aplastic anemia. The sequenced patients had an expansion of CD8+CD57+ cells seen by flow cytometry. Genomic DNA, serving as template, underwent TCR beta VDJ and CDR3 profiling. Each CDR3 protein is one row after TCRdb ran MiXCR on the reads. The table includes 270,000 or so distinct CDR3 sequences, around 82% detected once. The sequenced sample consisted of sorted CD4+, CD8+, or CD8+CD57+ T cells (not recorded which) from PBMCs. The receptors shown here come from a human donor with aplastic anemia.

The chain joins TRBV7-3 to TRBJ1-1; D unresolved. Germline lookup yields CDR1 SGHTA and CDR2 FQGTGA. The CDR3 loop spans 15 amino acids. Deletions cut 2 bases from V and 7 bases from J, with 17 bases between. The CDR3 protein is CASSLAGGPEDEAFF. CDR3 coding DNA: TGTGCCAGCAGCTTAGCGGGCGGTCCGGAAGATGAAGCTTTCTTT.

The J gene is TRBJ1-2, the V gene TRBV7-9; possible D gene TRBD1, 5 bases. CDR1 is SEHNR and CDR2 is FQNEAQ in the germline V gene (reference sequence). Trimming removed 4 bases at V and 14 bases at J, with 26 bases between. The CDR3 is 15 residues long. This CDR3 is CASSSGLATDTQYTF. CDR3 DNA: TGTGCCAGCAGCTCGGGACTAGCCACAGATACGCAGTATACCTTC.

A few counts support this clonotype. The gene calls are TRBV19 and TRBJ1-5, with a possible D match to TRBD1 (6 bases). Deletions cut 4 bases from V and 6 bases from J, with 10 bases between. The CDR3 runs to 13 residues. Per germline, CDR1 LNHDA and CDR2 SQIVND (reference sequence). The CDR3 region has the DNA TGTGCCAGTAGTACAACAGGGACTCAGCCCCAGCATTTT. This translates into CASSTTGTQPQHF.

Turning to this clonotype: A much larger clone lies one base from this, so it may be a read error. This chain joins TRBV24-1 and TRBJ2-5; 8 nucleotides match TRBD1. Losses at the gene ends were 11 bases for V and 4 bases for J; bases not matched to a gene: 20. The CDR3 runs 17 residues. In germline, CDR1 is KGHDR, CDR2 SFDVKD. CDR3 residues: CASRQQSRGLLGETQYF. The CDR3 nucleotides are TGTGCCAGCAGACAGCAGAGCAGGGGGCTCCTGGGAGAGACCCAGTACTTC.

The genes are TRBV7-9 and TRBJ2-3; 7 bases map to TRBD1. Germline CDR1 SEHNR, CDR2 FQNEAQ (reference sequence). The CDR3 is 13 amino acids. After removal of 11 bases from V and 5 bases from J, the junction contained 10 bases not matched to a gene. CDR3 nucleotides: TGTGCCTCCGAGGGGGCGGCCGGAGATACGCAGTATTTT. Its protein is CASEGAAGDTQYF.

The V call is TRBV9, the J call TRBJ1-1; no definite D call. Germline V gene data show CDR1 as SGDLS and CDR2 as YYNGEE. The CDR3 sequence is 15 residues long. Trimming cost V 7 bases and J 11 bases, with 27 bases left between them. In DNA form, the CDR3 reads TGTGCCAGCGGAGTAGCTCTGAACATGCAGTACTTCGCTTTCTTT. This gives the protein CASGVALNMQYFAFF.

V usage is TRBV7-6 and J usage is TRBJ2-3; tentatively, D is TRBD2 (6 bases). The germline gives CDR1 SGHVS, CDR2 FNYEAQ. V lost 0 bases to trimming and J lost 13 bases, with 17 bases between them. The CDR3 contains 14 residues. DNA for the CDR3: TGTGCCAGCAGCTTAGCGGGCGGGACCGATGCGAAGTATTTT. Translation: CASSLAGGTDAKYF.